The 27 T cell receptor beta chains in this list originate from one sample, sequenced in a study of cytomegalovirus exposure and HLA in healthy donors. The PCR used 60 Vbeta and 13 Jbeta primers. TCRdb's copy holds only in-frame clones and misses some; the assay was immunoSEQ multiplex PCR. The sample gives about 150,000 clones, roughly 77% of which show up once; roughly 4% is in the top ten. Sequencing used PBMCs. The receptors shown here come from a human donor in good health.

This clone was counted between two and nine times. The chain has TRBV5-1 and TRBJ2-1; D unclear. The V end lost 4 bases, the J end lost 5 bases, and 10 bases lay between the germline ends. The CDR3 consists of 13 residues. From germline, CDR1 is SGHRS and CDR2 YFSETQ. The CDR3 DNA reads as TGCGCCAGCAGCCCCGAACAAGACAATGAGCAGTTCTTC. Residues: CASSPEQDNEQFF.

A single count supports this clone. V usage is TRBV27 and J usage is TRBJ2-1; TRBD1 matches 8 bases. The CDR3 sequence is 15 residues long. Germline V gives CDR1 MNHEY, CDR2 SMNVEV (reference sequence). The V segment lost 1 base and the J segment 6 bases; nucleotides outside the gene matches: 5. As DNA, the CDR3 is TGTGCCAGCAGTTTATACAGGGGGACTTTCAATGAGCAGTTCTTC. It encodes CASSLYRGTFNEQFF.

The chain has TRBV25-1 and TRBJ2-3; D is undetermined. CDR1 is MGHDK and CDR2 is SYGVNS in the germline V gene. The length of the CDR3 is 11 residues. V was clipped by 5 bases and J by 3 bases, with 3 bases between them. CDR3 sequence: CASSRTDTQYF. The CDR3 DNA is TGTGCCAGCAGTCGGACAGATACGCAGTATTTT.

The chain is built from TRBV28 and TRBJ2-1; 7 nucleotides match TRBD1. V lost 3 bases, J lost 4 bases, and 6 bases stayed unmatched. Germline CDR1 MDHEN, CDR2 SYDVKM. The CDR3 covers 15 residues. CDR3 amino acids: CASSFYRGPYNEQFF. The CDR3 DNA sequence: TGTGCCAGCAGTTTTTACAGGGGACCGTACAATGAGCAGTTCTTC.

The genes are TRBV19 and TRBJ1-1, with 7 bases aligning to TRBD1. The CDR3 loop spans 15 amino acids. Trimming removed 5 bases from V and 3 bases from J; junction bases left unmatched: 9. Germline assignment: CDR1 LNHDA and CDR2 SQIVND (reference sequence). The CDR3 protein is CASSAEQGFDTEAFF. CDR3 bases: TGTGCCAGTAGTGCAGAACAGGGGTTTGACACTGAAGCTTTCTTT.

This clone was detected once. J is TRBJ1-2 and V is TRBV28, with 8 positions matching TRBD1. The V and J ends lost 3 bases and 8 bases, in that order; junction bases with no gene match: 8. Looked up from germline, CDR1 is MDHEN and CDR2 is SYDVKM. This CDR3 has 14 residues. The CDR3 DNA sequence: TGTGCCAGCAGTTTTGGGGACAGGACGGGAGGCTACACCTTC. Translating gives CASSFGDRTGGYTF.

CDR3 in amino acids: CASSGADRGATWNEKLFF. CDR3 in DNA: TGTGCCAGCAGCGGCGCAGACAGGGGTGCGACTTGGAATGAAAAACTGTTTTTT. V gene TRBV7-6 combines with J gene TRBJ1-4; 8 bases align to TRBD1. CDR1 and CDR2 from the germline V gene are SGHVS and FNYEAQ. V gave up 5 bases and J gave up 5 bases; unmatched junction bases: 16. There are 18 residues in the CDR3.

The chain combines TRBV19 with TRBJ2-7, with 8 positions matching TRBD2. In germline, CDR1 is LNHDA, CDR2 SQIVND (reference sequence). The CDR3 runs to 14 residues. Germline trimming cut 4 bases from V and 2 bases from J; bases unmatched to any gene: 4. CDR3 bases: TGTGCCAGTAGTACCCCGGGACTAGCCTACGAGCAGTACTTC. It codes for CASSTPGLAYEQYF.

The rearrangement uses TRBV5-6 and TRBJ1-1, with D tentatively TRBD1 (6 bases). V lost 1 base and J lost 1, with 11 bases in between. This CDR3 is 15 amino acids long. Germline lookup yields CDR1 SGHDT and CDR2 YYEEEE. DNA for the CDR3: TGTGCCAGCAGCTTGATGGGGGCGAGGAACACTGAAGCTTTCTTT. This gives the protein CASSLMGARNTEAFF. The variable domain in full, with the rest retrieved from reference TRBV5-6 and TRBJ1-1, is DAGVTQSPTHLIKTRGQQVTLRCSPKSGHDTVSWYQQALGQGPQFIFQYYEEEERQRGNFPDRFSGHQFPNYSSELNVNALLLGDSALYLCASSLMGARNTEAFFGQGTRLTVV.

In regard to this clone: The CDR3 ends on some other residue instead of the conserved phenylalanine or tryptophan, so this is likely a read error. Because the CDR3's place on the DNA is in doubt, the DNA is left out and the CDR3 is given as listed by TCRdb. The chain joins TRBV5-6 to TRBJ2-7; the table's D call, TRBD2, has no DNA check behind it. Germline V gives CDR1 SGHDT, CDR2 YYEEEE. The CDR3 is made up of 9 amino acids, end residues included. This CDR3 reads CASSLDCLL.

The V and J genes are TRBV30 and TRBJ1-5; D gene ambiguous. The germline V gene has CDR1 GTSNPN and CDR2 SVGIG (reference sequence). Between the trimmed V and J ends, which lost 0 bases and 3 bases, there was a span of 12 bases. There are 15 residues in the CDR3. The CDR3 spells CAWSVPDRSNQPQHF. CDR3 nucleotides: TGTGCCTGGAGTGTACCCGATAGATCCAATCAGCCCCAGCATTTT.

DNA for the CDR3: TGTGCCAGTAGTACGACAGGGAATAGAAACGAGCAGTACTTC. It yields the protein CASSTTGNRNEQYF. This chain uses TRBV19 with TRBJ2-7; TRBD1 matches at 7 bases. The CDR3 contains 14 residues. Unmatched junction bases numbered 8, after V lost 4 bases and J lost 5 bases. Germline V gene data show CDR1 as LNHDA and CDR2 as SQIVND (reference sequence).

The chain has TRBV7-9 and TRBJ2-3; 8 bases line up with TRBD2. CDR3 size: 14 residues. Losses at the gene ends were 5 bases for V and 2 bases for J; bases not matched to a gene: 3. In germline, CDR1 is SEHNR, CDR2 FQNEAQ (reference sequence). CDR3: CASSRSGDTDTQYF. The CDR3 DNA reads TGTGCCAGCAGCCGTAGCGGGGACACAGATACGCAGTATTTT.

The gene calls are TRBV5-4 and TRBJ2-5; tentative D call: TRBD1 (6 bases). Germline lookup yields CDR1 SGHNT and CDR2 YYREEE (reference sequence). This CDR3 has 13 amino acids. V was clipped by 2 bases and J by 4 bases, with 9 bases between them. Here the CDR3 DNA reads TGTGCCAGCAGCTTCAGGGGTGCAGAGACCCAGTACTTC. Amino acid sequence: CASSFRGAETQYF.

This clone was recorded once. V gene TRBV30 combines with J gene TRBJ1-3, with 7 bases matching TRBD1. The germline V gene has CDR1 GTSNPN and CDR2 SVGIG (reference sequence). The CDR3 contains 14 residues. Germline trimming cut 4 bases from V and 0 bases from J; bases unmatched to any gene: 3. The CDR3 here is CAWKRQGSGNTIYF. The CDR3 DNA sequence: TGTGCCTGGAAGCGACAGGGCTCTGGAAACACCATATATTTT. The full variable domain, rest sourced from reference TRBV30 and TRBJ1-3, is SQTIHQWPATLVQPVGSPLSLECTVEGTSNPNLYWYRQAAGRGLQLLFYSVGIGQISSEVPQNLSASRPQDRQFILSSKKLLLSDSGFYLCAWKRQGSGNTIYFGEGSWLTVV.

The chain recombines TRBV5-1 with TRBJ2-5; 9 bases align to TRBD2. Germline loops: CDR1 SGHRS, CDR2 YFSETQ. V shed 0 bases, J shed 5 bases, and the junction held 5 bases outside the gene matches. There are 15 residues in the CDR3. CDR3 sequence: CASSLEAGGSETQYF. The CDR3 bases are TGCGCCAGCAGCTTGGAAGCGGGAGGTAGTGAGACCCAGTACTTC.

This sequence joins TRBV2 and TRBJ1-6; possible D gene TRBD1, 6 bases. The length of the CDR3 is 14 residues. The germline V and J ends were trimmed by 3 bases and 8 bases, with 11 bases remaining between them. The germline V gene encodes CDR1 SNHLY and CDR2 FYNNEI. As DNA, the CDR3 is TGTGCCAGCAGTGATGGTACAGGGTATTCACCCCTCCACTTT. Residues: CASSDGTGYSPLHF.

The chain combines TRBV5-6 with TRBJ2-1, with 11 bases that match TRBD2. The CDR3 has 15 residues. The J segment lost 6 bases and the V segment lost 4 bases, leaving 6 bases of the junction unmatched. Germline loops: CDR1 SGHDT, CDR2 YYEEEE. The CDR3 nucleotides read TGTGCCAGCAGCGGTAGCGGGAGGGCCGCCAATGAGCAGTTCTTC. It encodes CASSGSGRAANEQFF.

The chain combines TRBV5-6 with TRBJ2-3; 7 bases map to TRBD2. CDR3 size: 14 residues. Unmatched junction bases numbered 10, after V lost 6 bases and J lost 6 bases. Germline lookup yields CDR1 SGHDT and CDR2 YYEEEE. The CDR3 sequence is CASTTPISGDTQYF. The CDR3 nucleotides read TGTGCCAGCACCACGCCCATTAGCGGGGATACGCAGTATTTT.

The genes are TRBV6-5 and TRBJ1-5; D might be TRBD1 (5 bases). This CDR3 region has 13 residues. The V and J ends lost 6 bases and 7 bases respectively, with 13 bases between them. Germline values: CDR1 MNHEY, CDR2 SVGAGI. This chain's CDR3 is CASSPRVGQPQHF. The CDR3 region has the DNA TGTGCCAGCAGCCCCAGGGTAGGGCAGCCCCAGCATTTT.

The chain uses TRBV6-7 and TRBJ2-7; TRBD1 is a possible D gene (5 bases). TRBV6-7 belongs to the ORF category, with a function that is uncertain. CDR3 length: 16 residues. The V and J ends lost 3 bases and 0 bases respectively, with 15 bases between them. CDR3 in amino acids: CASSYSNRHCSYEQYF. The CDR3 nucleotides read TGTGCCAGCAGTTATTCAAACAGGCATTGCTCCTACGAGCAGTACTTC.

The genes are TRBV10-2 and TRBJ2-7; D remains ambiguous. This CDR3 is built from 14 residues. CDR1 is WSHSY and CDR2 is SAAADI in the germline V gene. Trimming took 2 bases from V and 1 from J, leaving 9 bases between them. The CDR3 protein is CASSERGPSYEQYF. The CDR3 nucleotides read TGCGCCAGCAGTGAGAGAGGCCCTTCCTACGAGCAGTACTTC.

The chain recombines TRBV9 with TRBJ2-5; 7 nucleotides agree with TRBD2. CDR3 length: 14 amino acids. Germline V gives CDR1 SGDLS, CDR2 YYNGEE. With 3 bases clipped from V and 4 bases from J, the junction kept 6 bases outside the gene matches. The DNA for the CDR3 is TGTGCCAGCAGCGCCGTAGCGGGCCGAGAGACCCAGTACTTC. Residues: CASSAVAGRETQYF.

This clone came up once. V is TRBV11-2 and J is TRBJ1-2; D is undetermined. V was pared by 5 bases and J by 0 bases, with 19 bases between. CDR3 length equals 17 residues. Germline V CDR1 and CDR2: SGHAT, FQNNGV. Here the CDR3 reads CASSRGTVGPANYGYTF. The CDR3 DNA reads TGTGCCAGCAGCCGAGGAACCGTGGGTCCGGCTAACTATGGCTACACCTTC.

The chain links TRBV7-8 to TRBJ1-2; the D is unclear. CDR1 and CDR2 from the germline V gene are SGHVS and FQNEAQ. This CDR3 has 14 residues. The germline V and J ends were trimmed by 1 base and 2 bases, with 8 bases remaining between them. The CDR3 DNA is TGTGCCAGCAGCTTAGTGGGGAGAAACTATGGCTACACCTTC. Translated: CASSLVGRNYGYTF.

The chain has TRBV5-1 and TRBJ2-7, with D tentatively TRBD2 (5 bases). This CDR3 has 12 residues. V lost 2 bases and J 4 bases, leaving 7 bases between the germline ends. Germline CDR1 reads SGHRS; CDR2 reads YFSETQ. The CDR3 nucleotides read TGCGCCAGCAGCTTCCCGGGATACGAGCAGTACTTC. It yields the protein CASSFPGYEQYF.

This sequence joins TRBV5-6 and TRBJ1-2; D not certain. This CDR3 is built from 16 residues. The germline V gene encodes CDR1 SGHDT and CDR2 YYEEEE. V was clipped by 0 bases and J by 4 bases, with 16 bases between them. The CDR3 here is CASSLAVGGDFYGYTF. The CDR3 region has the DNA TGTGCCAGCAGCTTGGCGGTAGGCGGGGATTTCTATGGCTACACCTTC.